Following are 29 T cell receptor beta chains from one sample sequenced in a study of cytomegalovirus exposure and HLA in healthy donors. PCR was performed using 60 Vbeta and 13 Jbeta primers. This table comes from immunoSEQ multiplex PCR, and its TCRdb copy is limited to in-frame clones, with some not included. The sample has 130,000 or so clones; the top ten hold roughly 1.6%. The sample was PBMCs. The receptors shown here come from a woman in her thirties or forties in good health and CMV-seronegative.

The rearrangement links TRBV25-1 to TRBJ2-1; 8 bases are shared with TRBD1. CDR3 length: 15 amino acids. The J segment lost 3 bases and the V segment lost 1 base, leaving 2 bases of the junction unmatched. Germline V gene lookup returns CDR1 MGHDK and CDR2 SYGVNS. CDR3 sequence: CASSEFDRGYNEQFF. Here the CDR3 DNA reads TGTGCCAGCAGTGAATTCGACAGGGGCTACAATGAGCAGTTCTTC.

This chain joins TRBV27 and TRBJ1-6, with D possibly TRBD1 on 5 matching bases. This CDR3 is built from 17 residues. CDR1 and CDR2 from the germline V gene are MNHEY and SMNVEV (reference sequence). Trimming shortened V by 2 bases and J by 10 bases, and 21 bases separated the two germline ends. The CDR3, as DNA: TGTGCCAGCAGTTTACGCCCCCCAGGGATTTTGGAGTCACCCCTCCACTTT. Protein product: CASSLRPPGILESPLHF.

V is TRBV4-2 and J is TRBJ2-1; TRBD2 is a possible D gene (6 bases). Germline loops: CDR1 LGHNA, CDR2 YNFKEQ. V was cut by 1 base and J by 6 bases, with 19 bases left in between. The length of the CDR3 is 17 residues. The CDR3 loop reads CASSQVGERGSGNEQFF. CDR3 nucleotides: TGTGCCAGCAGCCAAGTTGGGGAGAGGGGTAGCGGCAATGAGCAGTTCTTC.

The rearrangement uses TRBV11-2 and TRBJ2-7, with D perhaps TRBD2 (5 bases). Germline assignment: CDR1 SGHAT and CDR2 FQNNGV. CDR3 length: 12 residues. V gave up 5 bases and J gave up 9 bases, with 14 bases separating them. The CDR3 loop is CASSPDLRGQYF. CDR3 DNA sequence: TGTGCCAGCAGCCCGGACTTGAGAGGGCAGTACTTC.

The chain combines TRBV6-5 with TRBJ1-1; no clear D gene. The CDR3 sequence is 14 residues long. Per germline, CDR1 MNHEY and CDR2 SVGAGI. V was shortened by 2 bases and J by 2 bases, with 9 bases between the two germline ends. The CDR3 here is CASSYRRGNTEAFF. DNA of the CDR3: TGTGCCAGCAGTTACAGGCGGGGAAACACTGAAGCTTTCTTT.

The chain couples TRBV19 to TRBJ2-3; possible D gene TRBD2, 6 bases. Germline V gene lookup returns CDR1 LNHDA and CDR2 SQIVND (reference sequence). CDR3 length equals 14 residues. The V end was cut by 7 bases, the J end by 3 bases, with 14 bases between. CDR3 sequence reads: CASNPQGGTDTQYF. CDR3 nucleotide sequence: TGTGCCAGTAACCCCCAAGGAGGGACAGATACGCAGTATTTT.

The chain combines TRBV2 with TRBJ2-4, with D possibly being TRBD1 (6 bases). This CDR3 spans 12 amino acids. Germline assignment: CDR1 SNHLY and CDR2 FYNNEI. V shed 4 bases and J shed 13 bases, with 14 bases lying between them. CDR3 sequence reads: CASSAGVGQQYF. The DNA for the CDR3 is TGTGCCAGCAGTGCGGGTGTCGGACAGCAGTACTTC.

V is TRBV29-1 and J is TRBJ1-3; tentative D call: TRBD1 (5 bases). The CDR3 has 12 residues. Germline V gene sequence: CDR1 SQVTM, CDR2 ANQGSEA. V gave up 6 bases and J gave up 4 bases, with 10 bases separating them. Here the CDR3 reads CSVGPRGNTIYF. DNA of the CDR3: TGCAGCGTGGGGCCCCGAGGAAACACCATATATTTT.

This rearrangement joins TRBV11-2 to TRBJ1-3; TRBD1 matches 7 bases. The CDR3 extends over 16 amino acids. The germline V gene has CDR1 SGHAT and CDR2 FQNNGV. V shed 4 bases, J shed 0 bases, and the junction held 6 bases outside the gene matches. CDR3 sequence reads: CASSSGQLLSGNTIYF. The CDR3 DNA sequence: TGTGCCAGCAGCTCGGGACAGTTACTCTCTGGAAACACCATATATTTT.

The chain links TRBV9 to TRBJ2-5; the D gene is possibly TRBD1 (6 bases). Trimming removed 0 bases from V and 2 bases from J, with 8 bases in between. CDR3 length equals 14 residues. In germline, CDR1 is SGDLS, CDR2 YYNGEE. In DNA form, the CDR3 reads TGTGCCAGCAGCGTAGATAGGGGGCAAGAGACCCAGTACTTC. This codes for CASSVDRGQETQYF.

This chain uses TRBV4-2 with TRBJ2-2; no firm D call. The CDR3 contains 15 residues. Germline assignment: CDR1 LGHNA and CDR2 YNFKEQ. V was trimmed by 0 bases and J by 6 bases, leaving 11 bases between them. The CDR3 DNA reads TGTGCCAGCAGCCAAGATCAATCGAGTTCCGGGGAGCTGTTTTTT. Translating it yields CASSQDQSSSGELFF.

This chain uses TRBV11-2 with TRBJ2-7; 8 nucleotides line up with TRBD1. This CDR3 region has 18 residues. With 4 bases clipped from V and 0 bases from J, the junction kept 14 bases outside the gene matches. Looked up from germline, CDR1 is SGHAT and CDR2 is FQNNGV. The CDR3 reads CASSYPNPGTGVSYEQYF. CDR3 sequence (DNA): TGTGCCAGCAGCTACCCCAATCCCGGGACAGGAGTCTCCTACGAGCAGTACTTC.

The CDR3 loop reads CASSLNAPNQGYGYTF. For the CDR3, the DNA is TGTGCCAGCAGCTTAAATGCCCCAAATCAGGGCTATGGCTACACCTTC. This rearrangement joins TRBV11-2 to TRBJ1-2, with D tentatively TRBD1 (5 bases). The V gene lost 2 bases and the J gene lost 4 bases, with 17 bases spanning the gap. CDR3 length equals 16 residues. Germline V CDR1 and CDR2: SGHAT, FQNNGV.

The chain uses TRBV15 and TRBJ1-4; no reliable D call. V was trimmed by 2 bases and J by 0 bases, leaving 13 bases between them. The CDR3 contains 17 residues. Germline CDR1 LNHNV, CDR2 YYDKDF (reference sequence). The CDR3 reads CATSRSHSTTTNEKLFF. As DNA, the CDR3 is TGTGCCACCAGCAGAAGCCATAGCACAACAACTAATGAAAAACTGTTTTTT.

The chain has TRBV7-9 and TRBJ2-3; 8 nucleotides line up with TRBD2. The V gene's germline CDR1 is SEHNR and CDR2 FQNEAQ (reference sequence). After removal of 5 bases from V and 6 bases from J, the junction contained 16 bases not matched to a gene. This CDR3 region has 17 residues. The CDR3 here is CASSPLSGGGPEDTQYF. The CDR3 DNA follows: TGTGCCAGCAGCCCCCTCTCTGGCGGGGGGCCAGAGGATACGCAGTATTTT.

The V call is TRBV5-8, the J call TRBJ1-4; 8 positions match TRBD1. Germline values: CDR1 SGHTS, CDR2 YDEGEE. The ends lost 4 bases at V and 8 bases at J; junction bases unmatched: 13. CDR3 length: 16 amino acids. CDR3 residues: CASSPGTGHSVEKLFF. The CDR3 region has the DNA TGTGCCAGCAGCCCAGGGACAGGCCACTCGGTGGAAAAACTGTTTTTT.

V usage is TRBV4-3 and J usage is TRBJ1-4; D is unresolved. The CDR3 is made up of 15 amino acids. V was trimmed by 1 base and J by 4 bases, leaving 10 bases between them. Germline CDR1 is LGHNA and CDR2 is YSLEER. The CDR3 protein is CASSQGSGVNEKLFF. CDR3 DNA: TGCGCCAGCAGCCAAGGTTCCGGGGTTAATGAAAAACTGTTTTTT.

In the case of this clone: Other nucleotide sequences from this sample produce the same CDR3. The CDR3 sequence: CASSLQGKNTEAFF. The DNA for the CDR3 is TGTGCCAGCAGCTTGCAGGGGAAGAACACTGAAGCTTTCTTT. V is TRBV11-3 and J is TRBJ1-1; perhaps TRBD1 as D (6 bases). The CDR3 loop spans 14 amino acids. V was trimmed by 3 bases and J by 1 base, leaving 9 bases between them. Germline V gene lookup returns CDR1 SGHNT and CDR2 YENEEA. The variable domain in full, completed from reference TRBV11-3 and TRBJ1-1, reads EAGVVQSPRYKIIEKKQPVAFWCNPISGHNTLYWYLQNLGQGPELLIRYENEEAVDDSQLPKDRFSAERLKGVDSTLKIQPAELGDSAVYLCASSLQGKNTEAFFGQGTRLTVV.

The CDR3 protein is CASSPGSGEETQYF. The CDR3, as DNA: TGCGCCAGCAGCCCTGGCAGCGGGGAGGAGACCCAGTACTTC. This chain uses TRBV5-1 with TRBJ2-5; 7 bases fit TRBD2. CDR1 and CDR2 (germline): SGHRS, YFSETQ. This CDR3 spans 14 amino acids. J was trimmed by 5 bases and V by 4 bases; bases with no gene match: 8.

This sequence joins TRBV29-1 and TRBJ1-4; TRBD1 agrees at 9 bases. Per germline, CDR1 SQVTM and CDR2 ANQGSEA. J gave up 7 bases and V 5 bases, and 8 bases lay outside the gene matches. The CDR3 is made up of 14 amino acids. CDR3 residues: CSVFSGTGTEKLFF. DNA for the CDR3: TGCAGCGTTTTCTCCGGGACAGGGACTGAAAAACTGTTTTTT.

The chain is built from TRBV5-6 and TRBJ1-2, with D possibly matching TRBD1 (5 bases). Germline V gene lookup returns CDR1 SGHDT and CDR2 YYEEEE. Trimming cost V 0 bases and J 4 bases, with 10 bases left between them. This CDR3 is 14 amino acids long. CDR3 nucleotide sequence: TGTGCCAGCAGCTTGGATAGGACACCCTATGGCTACACCTTC. It yields the protein CASSLDRTPYGYTF.

This chain uses TRBV4-1 with TRBJ2-5; D not resolved. CDR3 length equals 16 residues. CDR1 is MGHRA and CDR2 is YSYEKL in the germline V gene. V was clipped by 1 base and J by 6 bases, with 18 bases between them. The CDR3 protein is CASSQALGLSEQTQYF. As DNA, the CDR3 is TGCGCCAGCAGCCAAGCCCTTGGGCTATCCGAACAGACCCAGTACTTC.

The chain recombines TRBV6-5 with TRBJ1-1, with D unclear. Germline assignment: CDR1 MNHEY and CDR2 SVGAGI. CDR3 size: 12 residues. V gave up 4 bases and J gave up 4 bases, with 7 bases separating them. CDR3 sequence (DNA): TGTGCCAGCAGTTTGGGCGCCACTGAAGCTTTCTTT. Protein product: CASSLGATEAFF.

The chain joins TRBV7-2 to TRBJ2-7, with TRBD1 identical over 8 bases. Germline CDR1 is SGHTA and CDR2 is FQGNSA. This CDR3 contains 14 residues. Germline trimming cut 6 bases from V and 2 bases from J; bases unmatched to any gene: 6. CDR3 DNA: TGTGCCAGCAGGGTACAGGGGGTCGCCTACGAGCAGTACTTC. It specifies CASRVQGVAYEQYF.

The chain combines TRBV6-5 with TRBJ2-7; 11 bases line up with TRBD1. V gave up 11 bases and J gave up 3 bases; unmatched junction bases: 12. CDR1 MNHEY and CDR2 SVGAGI come from the germline V gene. CDR3 length: 15 residues. The DNA of the CDR3 is TGTGCCCGGGGGACAGGGGGTCCCTTTAACTACGAGCAGTACGTC. It codes for CARGTGGPFNYEQYV.

The chain carries TRBV7-2 and TRBJ1-2, with D possibly being TRBD1 (5 bases). Trimming removed 0 bases at V and 0 bases at J, with 14 bases between. This CDR3 comprises 17 residues. Germline assignment: CDR1 SGHTA and CDR2 FQGNSA. CDR3 loop: CASSLAPGGVANYGYTF. CDR3 coding DNA: TGTGCCAGCAGCTTAGCCCCTGGGGGGGTAGCTAACTATGGCTACACCTTC. Combining the CDR3 with reference TRBV7-2 and TRBJ1-2 gives the whole variable domain GAGVSQSPSNKVTEKGKDVELRCDPISGHTALYWYRQSLGQGLEFLIYFQGNSAPDKSGLPSDRFSAERTGGSVSTLTIQRTQQEDSAVYLCASSLAPGGVANYGYTFGSGTRLTVV.

V gene TRBV5-1 combines with J gene TRBJ2-1; D perhaps matches TRBD1 (6 bases). Trimming took off 4 bases at V and 7 bases at J, with 24 bases between the two ends. Germline CDR1 SGHRS, CDR2 YFSETQ. The CDR3 is made up of 17 amino acids. Here the CDR3 DNA reads TGCGCCAGCAGCGCCTTATTACAGGGTCCCTGGGGGAATGAGCAGTTCTTC. Amino acid sequence: CASSALLQGPWGNEQFF.

This chain links TRBV5-1 with TRBJ1-1, with TRBD1 matching 7 bases. Trimming cost V 1 base and J 5 bases; bases outside gene matches: 8. Germline V gives CDR1 SGHRS, CDR2 YFSETQ. The CDR3 is 15 amino acids. CDR3 loop: CASSLLGGEGTEAFF. The DNA of the CDR3 is TGCGCCAGCAGCTTGCTAGGGGGCGAAGGGACTGAAGCTTTCTTT. Full variable domain (remainder filled in from reference TRBV5-1 and TRBJ1-1): KAGVTQTPRYLIKTRGQQVTLSCSPISGHRSVSWYQQTPGQGLQFLFEYFSETQRNKGNFPGRFSGRQFSNSRSEMNVSTLELGDSALYLCASSLLGGEGTEAFFGQGTRLTVV.

The CDR3 loop reads CASSSGQFYEQYF. CDR3 DNA: TGTGCCAGCAGTTCCGGACAGTTCTACGAGCAGTACTTC. The J gene is TRBJ2-7, the V gene TRBV28; D may be TRBD1 (6 bases). The CDR3 is 13 residues long. CDR1 and CDR2 from the germline V gene are MDHEN and SYDVKM. Trimming left V 4 bases short and J 3 bases short, with 10 bases between. The entire variable domain, with the rest obtained from reference TRBV28 and TRBJ2-7, is as follows: DVKVTQSSRYLVKRTGEKVFLECVQDMDHENMFWYRQDPGLGLRLIYFSYDVKMKEKGDIPEGYSVSREKKERFSLILESASTNQTSMYLCASSSGQFYEQYFGPGTRLTVT.